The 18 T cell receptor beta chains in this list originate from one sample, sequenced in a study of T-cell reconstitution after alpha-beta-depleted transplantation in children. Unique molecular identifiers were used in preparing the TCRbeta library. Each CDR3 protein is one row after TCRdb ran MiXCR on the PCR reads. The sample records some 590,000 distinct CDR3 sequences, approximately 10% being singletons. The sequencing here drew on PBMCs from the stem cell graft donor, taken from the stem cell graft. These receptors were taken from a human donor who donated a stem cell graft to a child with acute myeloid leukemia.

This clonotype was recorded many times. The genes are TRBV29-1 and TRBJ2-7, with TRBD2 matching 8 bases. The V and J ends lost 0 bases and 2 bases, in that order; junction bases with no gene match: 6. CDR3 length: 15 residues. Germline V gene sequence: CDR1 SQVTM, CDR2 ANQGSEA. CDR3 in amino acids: CSVEDRGLETYEQYF. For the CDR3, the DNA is TGCAGCGTTGAAGATCGGGGACTAGAGACCTACGAGCAGTACTTC.

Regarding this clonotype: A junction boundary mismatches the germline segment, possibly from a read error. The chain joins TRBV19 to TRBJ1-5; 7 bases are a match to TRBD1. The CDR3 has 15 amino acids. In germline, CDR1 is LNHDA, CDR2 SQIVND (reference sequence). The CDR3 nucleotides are TGTGCCAGTACTATAACAGGGGTGAGCAATCAGCCCCAGCATTTT. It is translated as CASTITGVSNQPQHF.

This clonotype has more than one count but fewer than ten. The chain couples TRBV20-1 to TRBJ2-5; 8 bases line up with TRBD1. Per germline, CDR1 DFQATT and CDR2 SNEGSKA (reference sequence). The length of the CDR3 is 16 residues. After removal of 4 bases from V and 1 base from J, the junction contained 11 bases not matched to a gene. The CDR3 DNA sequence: TGCAGTGCTAAGTCCGGGACAGGACTAATCCAAGAGACCCAGTACTTC. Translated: CSAKSGTGLIQETQYF.

The CDR3 reads CSARERDRGPHNEQFF. As DNA, the CDR3 is TGCAGTGCTAGAGAAAGGGACAGGGGGCCCCACAATGAGCAGTTCTTC. This chain connects TRBV20-1 to TRBJ2-1, with 12 bases aligning to TRBD1. The CDR3 runs to 16 residues. Germline assignment: CDR1 DFQATT and CDR2 SNEGSKA (reference sequence). The V and J ends lost 0 bases and 5 bases, in that order; junction bases with no gene match: 5.

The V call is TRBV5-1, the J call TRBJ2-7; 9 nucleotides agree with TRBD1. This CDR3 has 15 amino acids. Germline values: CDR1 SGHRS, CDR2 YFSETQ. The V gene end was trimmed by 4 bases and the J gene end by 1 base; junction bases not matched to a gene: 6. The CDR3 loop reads CASSVDRGASYEQYF. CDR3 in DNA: TGCGCCAGCAGCGTGGACAGGGGAGCTTCCTACGAGCAGTACTTC.

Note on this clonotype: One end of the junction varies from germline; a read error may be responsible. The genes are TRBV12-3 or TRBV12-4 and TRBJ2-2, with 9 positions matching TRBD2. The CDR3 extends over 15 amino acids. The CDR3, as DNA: TGTGCCAGCACTTTAGCGGGAGTTAACACCGGGGAGCTGTTTTTT. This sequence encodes CASTLAGVNTGELFF.

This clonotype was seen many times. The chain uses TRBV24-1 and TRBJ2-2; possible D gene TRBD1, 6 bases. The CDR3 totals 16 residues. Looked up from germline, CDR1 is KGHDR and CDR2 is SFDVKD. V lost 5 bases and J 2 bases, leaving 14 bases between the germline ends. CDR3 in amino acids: CATSGAGVPNTGELFF. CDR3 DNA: TGTGCCACCAGTGGCGCAGGGGTCCCAAACACCGGGGAGCTGTTTTTT.

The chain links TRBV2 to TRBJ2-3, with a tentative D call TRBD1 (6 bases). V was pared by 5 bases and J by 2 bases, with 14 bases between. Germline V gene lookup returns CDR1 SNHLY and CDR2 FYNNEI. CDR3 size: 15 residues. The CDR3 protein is CASSRPQGPTDTQYF. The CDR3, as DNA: TGTGCCAGCAGTCGACCGCAGGGGCCCACAGATACGCAGTATTTT.

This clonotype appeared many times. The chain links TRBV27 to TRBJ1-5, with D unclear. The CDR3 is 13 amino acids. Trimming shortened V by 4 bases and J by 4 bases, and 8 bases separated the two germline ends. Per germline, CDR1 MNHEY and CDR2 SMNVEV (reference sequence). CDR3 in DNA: TGTGCCAGCAGTTCTGTCCCTAATCAGCCCCAGCATTTT. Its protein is CASSSVPNQPQHF.

CDR3 in DNA: TGCAGCGTAGACGCGCGCTATGGCTACACCTTC. Its translation is CSVDARYGYTF. The rearrangement links TRBV29-1 to TRBJ1-2, with no clear D. The germline gives CDR1 SQVTM, CDR2 ANQGSEA. The CDR3 is 11 amino acids. Trimming took 6 bases from V and 4 from J, leaving 9 bases between them.

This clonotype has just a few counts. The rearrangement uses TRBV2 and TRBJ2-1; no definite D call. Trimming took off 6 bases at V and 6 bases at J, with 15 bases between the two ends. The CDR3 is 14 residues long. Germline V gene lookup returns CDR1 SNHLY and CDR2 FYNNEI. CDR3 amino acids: CASRGPASINEQFF. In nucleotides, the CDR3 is TGTGCCAGCAGGGGCCCAGCGAGTATCAATGAGCAGTTCTTC.

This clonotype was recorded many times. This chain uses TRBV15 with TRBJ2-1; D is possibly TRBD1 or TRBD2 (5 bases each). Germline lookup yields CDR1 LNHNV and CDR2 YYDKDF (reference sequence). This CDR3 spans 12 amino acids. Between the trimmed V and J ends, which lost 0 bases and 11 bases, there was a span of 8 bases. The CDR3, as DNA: TGTGCCACCAGCAGAGACCGGGACCAGCAGTTCTTC. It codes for CATSRDRDQQFF.

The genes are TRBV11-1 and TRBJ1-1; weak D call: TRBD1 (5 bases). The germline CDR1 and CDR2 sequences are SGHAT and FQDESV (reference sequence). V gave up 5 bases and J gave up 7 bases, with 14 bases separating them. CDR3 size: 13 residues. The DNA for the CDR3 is TGTGCCAGCAGCCCCAGGGCCGGGGTTGAAGCTTTCTTT. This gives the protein CASSPRAGVEAFF.

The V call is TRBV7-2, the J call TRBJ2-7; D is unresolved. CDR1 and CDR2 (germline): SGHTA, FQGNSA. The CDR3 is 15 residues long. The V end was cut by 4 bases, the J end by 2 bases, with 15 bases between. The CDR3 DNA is TGTGCCAGCAGCTCCTTGACTCTTAGGGCCTACGAGCAGTACTTC. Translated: CASSSLTLRAYEQYF.

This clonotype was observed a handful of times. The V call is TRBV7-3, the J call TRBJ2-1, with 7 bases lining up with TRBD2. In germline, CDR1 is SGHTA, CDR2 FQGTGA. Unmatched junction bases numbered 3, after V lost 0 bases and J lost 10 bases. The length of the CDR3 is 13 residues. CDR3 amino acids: CASSLTGTIEQFF. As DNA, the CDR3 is TGTGCCAGCAGCTTAACCGGGACTATAGAGCAGTTCTTC.

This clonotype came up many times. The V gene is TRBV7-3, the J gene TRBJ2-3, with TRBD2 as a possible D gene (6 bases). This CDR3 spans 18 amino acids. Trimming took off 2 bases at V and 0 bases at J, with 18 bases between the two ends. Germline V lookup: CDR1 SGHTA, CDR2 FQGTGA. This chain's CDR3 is CASSLRRDFRFSTDTQYF. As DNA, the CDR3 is TGTGCCAGCAGCTTACGGCGGGACTTCAGATTTAGCACAGATACGCAGTATTTT.

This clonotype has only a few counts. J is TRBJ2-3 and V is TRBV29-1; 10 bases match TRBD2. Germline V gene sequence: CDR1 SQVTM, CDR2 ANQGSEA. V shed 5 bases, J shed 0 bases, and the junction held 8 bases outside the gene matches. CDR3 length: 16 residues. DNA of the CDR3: TGCAGCGTTTGGATCGGACTAGCGGTTAGCACAGATACGCAGTATTTT. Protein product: CSVWIGLAVSTDTQYF.

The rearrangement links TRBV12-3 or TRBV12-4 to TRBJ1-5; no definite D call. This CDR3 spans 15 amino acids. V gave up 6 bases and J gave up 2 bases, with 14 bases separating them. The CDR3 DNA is TGTGCCAGCAGCCACACGTCACCGGGCAATCAGCCCCAGCATTTT. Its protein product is CASSHTSPGNQPQHF.